One sample yielded the 28 T cell receptor beta chains listed below, sequenced in a study of blood T cell repertoires in COVID-19. Profiling relied on immunoSEQ multiplex PCR, and the TCRdb table lists in-frame clones only, not all of them. This table holds roughly 570,000 clones, 85% to 90% found once. Source material: peripheral blood. These receptors all stem from a woman aged 50 to 60 with COVID-19, enrolled during active disease.

The V and J genes are TRBV11-1 and TRBJ2-1; weak D call: TRBD2 (5 bases). Germline loops: CDR1 SGHAT, CDR2 FQDESV (reference sequence). V lost 3 bases, J lost 3 bases, and 12 bases lay in between. CDR3 length: 15 residues. The CDR3 protein is CASSFGRASYNEQFF. In DNA, the CDR3 is TGTGCCAGCAGCTTTGGGCGGGCAAGCTACAATGAGCAGTTCTTC. Using reference TRBV11-1 and TRBJ2-1 for the parts outside the CDR3, the full variable domain is EAEVAQSPRYKITEKSQAVAFWCDPISGHATLYWYRQILGQGPELLVQFQDESVVDDSQLPKDRFSAERLKGVDSTLKIQPAELGDSAMYLCASSFGRASYNEQFFGPGTRLTVL.

The V call is TRBV3-1 (or the pseudogene TRBV3-2), the J call TRBJ1-1, with 8 nucleotides matching TRBD1. With 0 bases clipped from V and 5 bases from J, the junction kept 2 bases outside the gene matches. Germline V lookup: CDR1 LGHDT, CDR2 YNNKEL (reference sequence). The CDR3 length is 14 residues. For the CDR3, the DNA is TGTGCCAGCAGCCAAGAAAACAGGGGGACTGAAGCTTTCTTT. It codes for CASSQENRGTEAFF.

J is TRBJ2-7 and V is TRBV27; 9 nucleotides line up with TRBD1. The germline gives CDR1 MNHEY, CDR2 SMNVEV (reference sequence). This CDR3 has 14 amino acids. Unmatched junction bases numbered 7, after V lost 5 bases and J lost 5 bases. This CDR3 reads CASSPGQGLDEQYF. DNA of the CDR3: TGTGCCAGCAGTCCGGGACAGGGTTTAGACGAGCAGTACTTC.

The V call is TRBV2, the J call TRBJ2-5; 7 bases are shared with TRBD1. Germline V gene sequence: CDR1 SNHLY, CDR2 FYNNEI. There are 13 residues in the CDR3. Trimming at V came to 6 bases and at J to 6 bases, leaving 7 bases not matched to a gene. The CDR3 nucleotides are TGTGCCAGCAGGGATACAGGGGATCAGACCCAGTACTTC. Translating gives CASRDTGDQTQYF.

The chain recombines TRBV7-2 with TRBJ2-7; D call uncertain. CDR3 length: 15 residues. The V and J ends lost 0 bases and 3 bases respectively, with 12 bases between them. Germline V gene sequence: CDR1 SGHTA, CDR2 FQGNSA. The CDR3 protein is CASSLAPAHLYEQYF. In DNA, the CDR3 is TGTGCCAGCAGCTTAGCGCCAGCGCACCTCTACGAGCAGTACTTC.

The V and J genes are TRBV28 and TRBJ1-1, with a possible D match to TRBD1 (6 bases). Germline V gene lookup returns CDR1 MDHEN and CDR2 SYDVKM. The CDR3 has 14 amino acids. Trimming removed 5 bases from V and 7 bases from J, with 17 bases in between. The CDR3 is CASSLAYGTSEAFF. For the CDR3, the DNA is TGTGCCAGCAGTCTCGCCTACGGGACAAGTGAAGCTTTCTTT. The full variable domain, rest sourced from reference TRBV28 and TRBJ1-1, is DVKVTQSSRYLVKRTGEKVFLECVQDMDHENMFWYRQDPGLGLRLIYFSYDVKMKEKGDIPEGYSVSREKKERFSLILESASTNQTSMYLCASSLAYGTSEAFFGQGTRLTVV.

The genes are TRBV5-5 and TRBJ1-1; possible D gene TRBD1, 6 bases. From germline, CDR1 is SGHKS and CDR2 YYEKEE (reference sequence). This CDR3 has 13 residues. Trimming stripped 5 bases from V and 4 bases from J, with 12 bases between. The CDR3 spells CASRGAAFTEAFF. The DNA for the CDR3 is TGTGCCAGCAGGGGGGCAGCCTTCACTGAAGCTTTCTTT.

J is TRBJ2-5 and V is TRBV5-1, with 12 bases fitting TRBD2. This CDR3 comprises 19 residues. With V trimmed by 4 bases and J by 3 bases, 16 bases remained unmatched. Germline CDR1 SGHRS, CDR2 YFSETQ. CDR3 protein: CASSTTQLRLAGAEETQYF. The DNA of the CDR3 is TGCGCCAGCAGCACCACGCAACTTCGACTAGCGGGAGCTGAAGAGACCCAGTACTTC.

This chain joins TRBV28 and TRBJ1-1; TRBD1 matches at 8 bases. This CDR3 spans 15 amino acids. CDR1 and CDR2 (germline): MDHEN, SYDVKM. With V trimmed by 7 bases and J by 0 bases, 7 bases remained unmatched. This CDR3 is CASTPGTGLNTEAFF. Here the CDR3 DNA reads TGTGCCAGCACCCCCGGGACAGGCTTGAACACTGAAGCTTTCTTT.

The chain links TRBV7-9 to TRBJ1-3; TRBD1 is a possible D gene (5 bases). V shed 3 bases and J shed 5 bases, with 11 bases lying between them. Germline V lookup: CDR1 SEHNR, CDR2 FQNEAQ (reference sequence). The CDR3 is 14 amino acids. For the CDR3, the DNA is TGTGCCAGCAGCTTCATGCAGGGAAGAAACACCATATATTTT. It codes for CASSFMQGRNTIYF.

V usage is TRBV7-2 and J usage is TRBJ2-1, with 10 bases fitting TRBD2. Germline V lookup: CDR1 SGHTA, CDR2 FQGNSA. This CDR3 region has 17 residues. The V segment lost 5 bases and the J segment 9 bases; nucleotides outside the gene matches: 16. Here the CDR3 reads CASSPRWASGGRGEQFF. The CDR3, as DNA: TGTGCCAGCAGCCCCCGGTGGGCTAGCGGGGGTAGAGGTGAGCAGTTCTTC.

The chain is built from TRBV6-5 and TRBJ2-1; D may be TRBD1 (6 bases). The germline gives CDR1 MNHEY, CDR2 SVGAGI. The CDR3 length is 14 residues. Trimming shortened V by 6 bases and J by 5 bases, and 14 bases separated the two germline ends. The CDR3 spells CASSPRTDNNEQFF. The CDR3 coding sequence is TGTGCCAGCAGCCCCCGGACAGACAACAATGAGCAGTTCTTC.

This clone was detected a few times. J is TRBJ1-5 and V is TRBV18; possible D gene TRBD1, 6 bases. The V end was cut by 3 bases, the J end by 7 bases, with 13 bases between. The CDR3 has 14 amino acids. Germline loops: CDR1 KGHSH, CDR2 LQKENI. The DNA of the CDR3 is TGTGCCAGCTCACCGGGGGGGGCAGGACAGCCCCAGCATTTT. This encodes CASSPGGAGQPQHF.

This clone was picked up a small number of times. This chain uses TRBV18 with TRBJ1-2; D perhaps matches TRBD1 (6 bases). Trimming pared 2 bases from V and 7 bases from J, leaving 14 bases between. Germline assignment: CDR1 KGHSH and CDR2 LQKENI. CDR3 length: 14 residues. The CDR3 bases are TGTGCCAGCTCACCAGGGGGCAGAGCGAGTGGCTACACCTTC. Encoded protein: CASSPGGRASGYTF.

The V gene is TRBV18, the J gene TRBJ2-2; possible D gene TRBD2, 6 bases. The ends were cut back, 6 bases at V and 7 bases at J, with 18 bases in the middle. The CDR3 is made up of 15 amino acids. Germline V gene lookup returns CDR1 KGHSH and CDR2 LQKENI. Written as DNA, the CDR3 is TGTGCCAGCTCGACGGCGGGGAATCGAAACGGGGAGCTGTTTTTT. Translating it yields CASSTAGNRNGELFF.

V is TRBV6-4 and J is TRBJ1-4, with D perhaps TRBD1 (5 bases). The CDR3 runs 13 residues. From germline, CDR1 is MRHNA and CDR2 SNTAGT. The germline V and J ends were trimmed by 4 bases and 6 bases, with 9 bases remaining between them. CDR3 protein: CASSGGGDEKLFF. CDR3 DNA: TGTGCCAGCAGTGGCGGGGGGGATGAAAAACTGTTTTTT.

This clone was detected only once. The rearrangement uses TRBV9 and TRBJ1-3; weak D call: TRBD1 (6 bases). V was shortened by 0 bases and J by 2 bases, with 9 bases between the two germline ends. CDR1 is SGDLS and CDR2 is YYNGEE in the germline V gene. CDR3 length: 15 residues. The CDR3, as DNA: TGTGCCAGCAGCGTAGCGAACAGGGCTGGAAACACCATATATTTT. This translates into CASSVANRAGNTIYF.

The chain has TRBV2 and TRBJ2-3; perhaps TRBD2 as D (6 bases). V was clipped by 0 bases and J by 11 bases, with 9 bases between them. From germline, CDR1 is SNHLY and CDR2 FYNNEI. The CDR3 sequence is 12 residues long. The CDR3 region is CASSEAGRMQYF. The CDR3 nucleotides are TGTGCCAGCAGTGAAGCGGGGAGGATGCAGTATTTT. The full variable domain, rest sourced from reference TRBV2 and TRBJ2-3, is EPEVTQTPSHQVTQMGQEVILRCVPISNHLYFYWYRQILGQKVEFLVSFYNNEISEKSEIFDDQFSVERPDGSNFTLKIRSTKLEDSAMYFCASSEAGRMQYFGPGTRLTVL.

The chain joins TRBV6-5 to TRBJ2-1; weak D call: TRBD2 (5 bases). Germline V gene lookup returns CDR1 MNHEY and CDR2 SVGAGI. Trimming left V 0 bases short and J 7 bases short, with 16 bases between. The CDR3 extends over 16 amino acids. CDR3 in DNA: TGTGCCAGCAGTTACTCGAGGGAGTTGTATGGGAATGAGCAGTTCTTC. It codes for CASSYSRELYGNEQFF.

The rearrangement uses TRBV5-6 and TRBJ1-1; D gene uncertain. Germline-derived CDR1 and CDR2 are SGHDT and YYEEEE. The V gene lost 6 bases and the J gene lost 5 bases, with 11 bases spanning the gap. The CDR3 is made up of 12 amino acids. The CDR3 DNA reads as TGTGCCAGCATGGTCGGGGATACTGAAGCTTTCTTT. Translation: CASMVGDTEAFF. Filled out from reference TRBV5-6 and TRBJ1-1, the complete variable domain reads DAGVTQSPTHLIKTRGQQVTLRCSPKSGHDTVSWYQQALGQGPQFIFQYYEEEERQRGNFPDRFSGHQFPNYSSELNVNALLLGDSALYLCASMVGDTEAFFGQGTRLTVV.

Details on this clone: The same CDR3 also results from other DNA sequences found in this sample. The V and J genes are TRBV5-1 and TRBJ1-1; no definite D call. V gave up 2 bases and J gave up 1 base, with 6 bases separating them. Germline V gene sequence: CDR1 SGHRS, CDR2 YFSETQ. This CDR3 is built from 13 residues. CDR3 nucleotide sequence: TGCGCCAGCAGCTTTGCGGGGAACACTGAAGCTTTCTTT. Protein sequence: CASSFAGNTEAFF.

This chain connects TRBV30 to TRBJ1-1, with D unclear. There are 11 residues in the CDR3. Looked up from germline, CDR1 is GTSNPN and CDR2 is SVGIG (reference sequence). Between the trimmed V and J ends, which lost 2 bases and 11 bases, there was a span of 12 bases. CDR3 sequence (DNA): TGTGCCTGGAGTAGTAGGGAGGAGGCTTTCTTT. It yields the protein CAWSSREEAFF.

The chain links TRBV12-3 or TRBV12-4 to TRBJ1-4; D unclear. V lost 3 bases, J lost 7 bases, and 6 bases lay in between. The CDR3 consists of 12 residues. CDR3 coding DNA: TGTGCCAGCAGTTTCGGGAGTGAAAAACTGTTTTTT. Protein: CASSFGSEKLFF.

The V and J genes are TRBV13 and TRBJ1-6, with D possibly matching TRBD1 (5 bases). The CDR3 has 16 amino acids. CDR1 is PRHDT and CDR2 is FYEKMQ in the germline V gene (reference sequence). Trimming stripped 7 bases from V and 9 bases from J, with 22 bases between. CDR3 DNA sequence: TGTGCCAGCACCCCCCTCGCCCGGGAGAGGGGTTCACCCCTCCACTTT. Translation: CASTPLARERGSPLHF.

V is TRBV7-9 and J is TRBJ1-2; no definite D call. This CDR3 spans 15 amino acids. V was clipped by 2 bases and J by 0 bases, with 10 bases between them. Germline-derived CDR1 and CDR2 are SEHNR and FQNEAQ (reference sequence). CDR3 protein: CASSLTRNSNYGYTF. Here the CDR3 DNA reads TGTGCCAGCAGCTTAACGCGGAATTCTAACTATGGCTACACCTTC. The full variable domain, completed using reference TRBV7-9 and TRBJ1-2, is DTGVSQNPRHKITKRGQNVTFRCDPISEHNRLYWYRQTLGQGPEFLTYFQNEAQLEKSRLLSDRFSAERPKGSFSTLEIQRTEQGDSAMYLCASSLTRNSNYGYTFGSGTRLTVV.

The gene calls are TRBV6-5 and TRBJ2-7; D might be TRBD1 (6 bases). V dropped 4 bases and J dropped 3 bases, with 10 bases sitting between them. The CDR3 consists of 13 residues. Germline-derived CDR1 and CDR2 are MNHEY and SVGAGI. CDR3 protein: CASSSRDIYEQYF. CDR3 bases: TGTGCCAGCAGTTCCCGGGACATCTACGAGCAGTACTTC.

J is TRBJ1-1 and V is TRBV6-6; D might be TRBD1 (6 bases). Germline V gene data show CDR1 as MNHNY and CDR2 as SVGAGI (reference sequence). V lost 7 bases and J lost 4, with 16 bases in between. The CDR3 is 14 amino acids. Here the CDR3 DNA reads TGTGCCAGCACCCTAGGGGGAGAGGTCACTGAAGCTTTCTTT. Residues: CASTLGGEVTEAFF.

The chain recombines TRBV6-5 with TRBJ1-1; D is ambiguous. V lost 8 bases to trimming and J lost 4 bases, with 14 bases between them. CDR1 is MNHEY and CDR2 is SVGAGI in the germline V gene. CDR3 size: 13 residues. CDR3 DNA sequence: TGTGCCAGCGCCTACCGGGTTCGCACTGAAGCTTTCTTT. Translation gives CASAYRVRTEAFF.